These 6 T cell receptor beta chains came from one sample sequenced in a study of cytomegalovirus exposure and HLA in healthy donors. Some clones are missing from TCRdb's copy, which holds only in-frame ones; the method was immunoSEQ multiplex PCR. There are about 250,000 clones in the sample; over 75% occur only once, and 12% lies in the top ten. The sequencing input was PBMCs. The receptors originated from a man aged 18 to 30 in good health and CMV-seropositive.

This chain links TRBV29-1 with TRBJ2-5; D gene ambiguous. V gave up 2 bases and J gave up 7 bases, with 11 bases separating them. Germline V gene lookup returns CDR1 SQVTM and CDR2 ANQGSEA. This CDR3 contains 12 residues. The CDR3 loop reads CSVEITLGTQYF. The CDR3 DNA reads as TGCAGCGTTGAAATTACCCTGGGGACCCAGTACTTC.

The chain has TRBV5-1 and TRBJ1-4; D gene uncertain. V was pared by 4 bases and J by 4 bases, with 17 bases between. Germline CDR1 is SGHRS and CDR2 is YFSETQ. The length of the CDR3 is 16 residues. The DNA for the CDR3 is TGCGCCAGCAGCCCCAGGTCGGGAGTTCGTAATGAAAAACTGTTTTTT. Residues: CASSPRSGVRNEKLFF.

CDR3 nucleotides: TGTGCCAGCAGGCCGGGACAGGGGAGCTACGAGCAGTACTTC. Translated: CASRPGQGSYEQYF. V is TRBV6-1 and J is TRBJ2-7, with 10 bases that match TRBD1. With V trimmed by 6 bases and J by 3 bases, 5 bases remained unmatched. The CDR3 sequence is 14 residues long. The germline V gene has CDR1 MNHNS and CDR2 SASEGT.

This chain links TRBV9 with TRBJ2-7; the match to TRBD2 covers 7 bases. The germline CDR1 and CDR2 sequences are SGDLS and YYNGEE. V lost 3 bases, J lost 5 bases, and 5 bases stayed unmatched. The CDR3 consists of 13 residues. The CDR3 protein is CASSGGSRDEQYF. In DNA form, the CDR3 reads TGTGCCAGCAGCGGCGGGAGTCGCGACGAGCAGTACTTC.

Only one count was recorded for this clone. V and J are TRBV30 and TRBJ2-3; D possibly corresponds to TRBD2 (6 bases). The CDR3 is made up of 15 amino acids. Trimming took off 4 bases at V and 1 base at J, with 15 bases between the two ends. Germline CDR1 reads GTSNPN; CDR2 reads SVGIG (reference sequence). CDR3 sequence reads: CAWKYWASGTDTQYF. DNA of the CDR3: TGTGCCTGGAAGTATTGGGCTAGCGGCACAGATACGCAGTATTTT. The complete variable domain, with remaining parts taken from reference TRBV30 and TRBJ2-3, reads SQTIHQWPATLVQPVGSPLSLECTVEGTSNPNLYWYRQAAGRGLQLLFYSVGIGQISSEVPQNLSASRPQDRQFILSSKKLLLSDSGFYLCAWKYWASGTDTQYFGPGTRLTVL.

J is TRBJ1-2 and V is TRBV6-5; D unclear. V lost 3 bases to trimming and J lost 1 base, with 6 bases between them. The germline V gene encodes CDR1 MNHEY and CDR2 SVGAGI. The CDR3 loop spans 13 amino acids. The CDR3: CASSYDGNYGYTF. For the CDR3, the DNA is TGTGCCAGCAGTTATGACGGTAACTATGGCTACACCTTC.